This TCR beta chain was observed in a study of OX40 agonist ivuxolimab in advanced cancers. Points from the study as a whole: On average, CD8+ T cells showed a greater number of expanded clones than CD4+.

Some clones are missing from TCRdb's copy, which holds only in-frame ones; the method was immunoSEQ multiplex PCR. Found here are 55,000 to 75,000 clones, about 85% of them singletons; the top ten hold about 1.3%. This clone occurred once. Its cognate antigen is unknown. Sequencing was performed on CD4+ or CD8+ T cells sorted from blood, taken in a trial of the OX40 agonist ivuxolimab. This TCR came from an adult with an advanced solid tumor such as melanoma, head and neck, liver or kidney cancer.

The CDR3 spells CASSLATGGGNTIYF. CDR3 sequence (DNA): TGTGCCAGCAGCTTAGCCACAGGGGGAGGAAACACCATATATTTT. The V and J genes are TRBV7-2 and TRBJ1-3; 8 nucleotides line up with TRBD1. J gave up 4 bases and V 0 bases, and 2 bases lay outside the gene matches. The CDR3 is 15 residues long. Germline CDR1 and CDR2: SGHTA and FQGNSA.